The TCR beta chain under discussion was sequenced for a study of blood T cell repertoires in COVID-19. Study-wide background: Specimens from acute and convalescent COVID-19 originated in the United States, Italy and Spain. PBMCs, B-cell-depleted T cells, or T cells provided the cDNA or gDNA that made up the material.

Authors' processing steps: Using reference gene primer amplification, nucleated cell counts were estimated. Produced via immunoSEQ multiplex PCR; TCRdb's table is partial and in-frame only. V, J and clone size derive from that table, while D and trimming were established from the DNA sequence. The sample lists some 140,000 clones; approximately 80% were seen once. Germline loops: CDR1 SGHDN, CDR2 FVKESK. CDR3 length: 15 residues. V dropped 4 bases and J dropped 3 bases, with 12 bases sitting between them. Sequences were obtained from peripheral blood. V and J are TRBV14 and TRBJ2-2; possible D gene TRBD1, 6 bases. This clonotype was sampled from a woman between 55 and 75 years old with active or convalescent COVID-19. The CDR3 DNA follows: TGTGCCAGCAGCCGCACCAACAGGGACACCGGGGAGCTGTTTTTT. It is translated as CASSRTNRDTGELFF.